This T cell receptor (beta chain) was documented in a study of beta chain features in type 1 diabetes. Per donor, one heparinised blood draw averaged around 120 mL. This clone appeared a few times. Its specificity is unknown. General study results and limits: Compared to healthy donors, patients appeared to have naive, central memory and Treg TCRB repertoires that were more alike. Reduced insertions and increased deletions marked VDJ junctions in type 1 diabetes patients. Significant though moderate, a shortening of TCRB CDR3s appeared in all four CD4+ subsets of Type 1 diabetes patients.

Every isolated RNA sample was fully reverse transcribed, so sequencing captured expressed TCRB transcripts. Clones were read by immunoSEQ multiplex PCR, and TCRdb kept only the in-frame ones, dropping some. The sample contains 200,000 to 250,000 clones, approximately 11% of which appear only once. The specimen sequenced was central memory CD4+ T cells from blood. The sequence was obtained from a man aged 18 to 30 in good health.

The CDR3 is CAWSSRAGRTDTQYF. The CDR3 DNA reads TGTGCCTGGAGTTCTCGAGCGGGGCGCACAGATACGCAGTATTTT. The rearrangement joins TRBV30 to TRBJ2-3, with TRBD2 matching 7 bases. This CDR3 is 15 amino acids long. Germline CDR1 is GTSNPN and CDR2 is SVGIG (reference sequence). V lost 2 bases and J lost 1; bases outside the gene matches: 6.